The clone carrying this TCR beta chain was recorded only once. These data come from a study of sequential checkpoint blockade in melanoma. Overall study: Randomization was 1:1 between first-line nivolumab→ipilimumab and ipilimumab→nivolumab.

The protocol was immunoSEQ multiplex PCR, while the TCRdb copy is restricted to in-frame clones and leaves out a portion. The sample shows 11,000 to 15,000 clones, 70% to 80% of them seen only once. CDR3 length: 16 amino acids. Per the germline V gene, CDR1 is SGDLS and CDR2 is YYNGEE. Trimming took off 3 bases at V and 5 bases at J, with 17 bases between the two ends. The sample's treatment: randomized to nivolumab then ipilimumab (arm A) or the reverse (arm B). From thawed PBMCs, live CD3+CD8+ cells negative for CD19 and CD56 were sorted. This specimen consisted of CD8+ T cells sorted from blood (inferred from file names), obtained from a patient given nivolumab and ipilimumab in sequence. This sequence was found in a human donor with melanoma. The V gene is TRBV9, the J gene TRBJ2-2; maybe TRBD1 (6 bases). CDR3 DNA: TGTGCCAGCAGCGAACCCTCAGGGGTCTATACCGGGGAGCTGTTTTTT. It yields the protein CASSEPSGVYTGELFF.